A selection of T cell receptor beta chains follows, all from one sample in a study of T cell responses to AZD1222 COVID-19 vaccine. The protocol was immunoSEQ multiplex PCR, while the TCRdb copy is restricted to in-frame clones and leaves out a portion. The repertoire holds about 180,000 clones, with roughly nine tenths as singletons. Sequences were derived from peripheral blood, sampled on day 0 of AZD1222 vaccination. The receptors derive from an adult in good health. The conserved cysteine and the conserved F or W are not part of the CDR3 here. Fields, in order: CDR3 protein, CDR3 length, J gene, V gene.

CDR3: AISERVTGELF
length: 11
J: TRBJ2-2
V: TRBV10-3

CDR3: ASSIGGSGAWNTEAF
length: 15
J: TRBJ1-1
V: TRBV19

CDR3: ASRTRNTRVSIQY
length: 13
J: TRBJ2-4
V: TRBV6-5

CDR3: ASSEPGVLPEAF
length: 12
J: TRBJ1-1
V: TRBV5-1

CDR3: ASSRSRVNLQPQH
length: 13
J: TRBJ1-5
V: TRBV5-6

CDR3: ASSGRTNTEAF
length: 11
J: TRBJ1-1
V: TRBV27

CDR3: ASMTRRPANTEAF
length: 13
J: TRBJ1-1
V: TRBV19

CDR3: ASSGDPLSTDTQY
length: 13
J: TRBJ2-3
V: TRBV9

CDR3: ASSPLSYEQY
length: 10
J: TRBJ2-7
V: TRBV7-9

CDR3: ASSRDGHNEKLF
length: 12
J: TRBJ1-4
V: TRBV5-1

CDR3: ASSPLDRGSTDTQY
length: 14
J: TRBJ2-3
V: TRBV5-4

CDR3: ASRTGAGYGYT
length: 11
J: TRBJ1-2
V: TRBV19

CDR3: ASSQDRETGGVGYGYT
length: 16
J: TRBJ1-2
V: TRBV4-2

CDR3: ASSPWTGGKGNEQF
length: 14
J: TRBJ2-1
V: TRBV5-5

CDR3: ASSLETRWDTQY
length: 12
J: TRBJ2-3
V: TRBV7-2

CDR3: ASSLMTGGEAF
length: 11
J: TRBJ1-1
V: TRBV5-1

CDR3: SASSPADTEAF
length: 11
J: TRBJ1-1
V: TRBV20-1

CDR3: ASSSPSGTSGRNTGELF
length: 17
J: TRBJ2-2
V: TRBV7-2

CDR3: ASSLASGAEQETQY
length: 14
J: TRBJ2-5
V: TRBV11-2

CDR3: SASPGGNGYT
length: 10
J: TRBJ1-2
V: TRBV20-1

CDR3: ASSLQGTNTEAF
length: 12
J: TRBJ1-1
V: TRBV5-4

CDR3: ASSSGVGNSPLH
length: 12
J: TRBJ1-6
V: TRBV28

CDR3: ASSARGPSTDTQY
length: 13
J: TRBJ2-3
V: TRBV5-4

CDR3: ASSPLGTGSGYT
length: 12
J: TRBJ1-2
V: TRBV18

CDR3: ASSPSRDRGSDTQY
length: 14
J: TRBJ2-3
V: TRBV7-9

CDR3: ASNDRGQGNSPLH
length: 13
J: TRBJ1-6
V: TRBV28

CDR3: AVRGINYGYT
length: 10
J: TRBJ1-2
V: TRBV2

CDR3: ASSPGGTAREAF
length: 12
J: TRBJ1-1
V: TRBV3-1/TRBV3-2

CDR3: ASSTTGPTPMREY
length: 13
J: TRBJ2-7
V: TRBV6-2/TRBV6-3

CDR3: SAFRGRGTGELF
length: 12
J: TRBJ2-2
V: TRBV29-1

CDR3: ASSNHQGGKFEYGYT
length: 15
J: TRBJ1-2
V: TRBV19

CDR3: ASSHGTEANQPQH
length: 13
J: TRBJ1-5
V: TRBV4-2

CDR3: SVGTQGGTEAF
length: 11
J: TRBJ1-1
V: TRBV29-1

CDR3: SVFIGSAYEQY
length: 11
J: TRBJ2-7
V: TRBV29-1

CDR3: ASVRLQGANTEAF
length: 13
J: TRBJ1-1
V: TRBV6-5

CDR3: ASSARLAGETQY
length: 12
J: TRBJ2-5
V: TRBV9

CDR3: ASKNMANTEAF
length: 11
J: TRBJ1-1
V: TRBV5-1

CDR3: AISGYSNQPQH
length: 11
J: TRBJ1-5
V: TRBV10-3

CDR3: ASSLEAGSPYEQY
length: 13
J: TRBJ2-7
V: TRBV5-1

CDR3: ATWGTGELF
length: 9
J: TRBJ2-2
V: TRBV24-1

CDR3: SVSQDAGNTIY
length: 11
J: TRBJ1-3
V: TRBV29-1

CDR3: ASSQDPQGSNSPLH
length: 14
J: TRBJ1-6
V: TRBV4-3

CDR3: ATIGGAKNIQY
length: 11
J: TRBJ2-4
V: TRBV6-5

CDR3: ASRRGGTDTQY
length: 11
J: TRBJ2-3
V: TRBV2

CDR3: ASSSDRGPTEAF
length: 12
J: TRBJ1-1
V: TRBV11-1

CDR3: ASSLSSGSHEQF
length: 12
J: TRBJ2-1
V: TRBV7-2

CDR3: ASSLLGHPYNLAKNIQY
length: 17
J: TRBJ2-4
V: TRBV11-2

CDR3: ASSRLRSSGTDTQY
length: 14
J: TRBJ2-3
V: TRBV27

CDR3: AWSPSAPGGFPLH
length: 13
J: TRBJ1-6
V: TRBV30

CDR3: ASSLEGRAQPQH
length: 12
J: TRBJ1-5
V: TRBV7-8

CDR3: ASSQGPPGYGELF
length: 13
J: TRBJ2-2
V: TRBV3-1/TRBV3-2

CDR3: ASSQDPTPTSGRPDTQY
length: 17
J: TRBJ2-3
V: TRBV4-2